A single TCR beta chain is shown here with its context. Its antigen is still unknown. CDR1 and CDR2 from the germline V gene are SEHNR and FQNEAQ (reference sequence). The ends were cut back, 10 bases at V and 2 bases at J, with 18 bases in the middle. The CDR3 has 15 residues. Primers used in a second PCR of about 7 to 12 cycles were a sample-barcoded 5' primer and a J-beta primer mix. Individual samples furnished no less than 2.5 million CDR3-containing paired-end reads apiece. Via MiXCR, TCRdb re-called the 5' RACE reads, giving one row per CDR3 protein. The sample gives about 640,000 distinct CDR3 sequences, 58% of which show up once; around 37% is in the top ten. This sample was included in a study of blood T cells in healthy people across ages. Study-wide results and caveats: Diversity estimates from one million T cells were considered underestimates. Roughly linear declines in TCR beta diversity per million T cells occurred with age. The long-lived group displayed more naive CD4+ cells, plus higher diversity, than the aged donors did.

The TCR sequence derives from a man aged 55 to 70 in good health. The sequencing input was blood. The V and J genes are TRBV7-9 and TRBJ2-1; no definite D call. CDR3: CATQRPGTAYNEQFF. CDR3 DNA: TGTGCCACCCAGCGTCCTGGCACAGCCTACAATGAGCAGTTCTTC.